This TCR beta chain originates from a study of low-dose radiotherapy and immunotherapy resistance in tumors. TRAV- and TRBV-specific primers were used for first-strand cDNA, which covered alpha and beta chains. The authors amplified TCRs for roughly 20 PCR cycles with a constant-region primer and a V-primer adapter. One entry per CDR3 protein results from TCRdb running MiXCR on the reads. The sample holds 14,000 to 15,000 distinct CDR3 sequences; under 55% are singletons and the top ten take roughly 4%. This CDR3 spans 18 amino acids. V shed 9 bases, J shed 5 bases, and the junction held 15 bases outside the gene matches. Germline V gene data show CDR1 as SGHRS and CDR2 as YFSETQ.

The receptor comes from a human donor with advanced metastatic prostate, ovarian, gallbladder or colorectal cancer (not recorded which). This table probably holds off-target reads from a library built for another chain. The rearrangement joins TRBV5-1 to TRBJ2-3; 16 bases match TRBD2. The CDR3 region is CATNGGTSGRAAGDTQYF. CDR3 nucleotide sequence: TGCGCCACTAATGGGGGGACTAGCGGGAGGGCCGCTGGAGATACGCAGTATTTT.